This T cell receptor beta chain was observed in a study of shared clonotypes between healthy human individuals. Details on this clone: Other nucleotide sequences in the sample specify the same CDR3.

Assay: immunoSEQ multiplex PCR; the TCRdb copy retains only in-frame clones and omits some. The sample lists more than 1.2 million clones, roughly 98.5% occurring once. The sequence came from a man between 25 and 39 years old in good health. The sample was naive CD4+ T cells sorted from blood. Specified subset: CD45RA+ positively selected.

CDR3 amino acids: CASSLTSGSSYEQYF. As DNA, the CDR3 is TGTGCCAGCAGCTTAACTAGCGGGAGCTCCTACGAGCAGTACTTC. V usage is TRBV7-2 and J usage is TRBJ2-7; 11 bases are shared with TRBD2. The CDR3 contains 15 residues. V was clipped by 2 bases and J by 0 bases; unmatched bases: 0. Germline V CDR1 and CDR2: SGHTA, FQGNSA. Full variable domain (missing parts from reference TRBV7-2 and TRBJ2-7): GAGVSQSPSNKVTEKGKDVELRCDPISGHTALYWYRQSLGQGLEFLIYFQGNSAPDKSGLPSDRFSAERTGGSVSTLTIQRTQQEDSAVYLCASSLTSGSSYEQYFGPGTRLTVT.